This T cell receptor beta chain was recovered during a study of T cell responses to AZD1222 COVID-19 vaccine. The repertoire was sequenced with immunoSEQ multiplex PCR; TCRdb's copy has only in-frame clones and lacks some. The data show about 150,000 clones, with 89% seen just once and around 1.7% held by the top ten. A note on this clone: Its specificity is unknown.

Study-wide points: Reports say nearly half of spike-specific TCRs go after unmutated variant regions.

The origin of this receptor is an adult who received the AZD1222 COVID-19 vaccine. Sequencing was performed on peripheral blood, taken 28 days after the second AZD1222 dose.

CDR3 nucleotides: TGCGCCAGCAGCCAAGAAACAGGGCTGAACACTGAAGCTTTCTTT. Its translation: CASSQETGLNTEAFF. The rearrangement uses TRBV4-1 and TRBJ1-1; TRBD1 is a possible D gene (6 bases). The CDR3 covers 15 residues. The germline V gene encodes CDR1 MGHRA and CDR2 YSYEKL. V shed 0 bases and J shed 0 bases, with 8 bases lying between them.